This T cell receptor beta chain derives from a study of T cell repertoires in cytomegalovirus infection. TCRdb analysed the reads with MiXCR anew, one entry per CDR3 protein. This table holds 150,000 to 200,000 distinct CDR3 sequences, about 22% found once. The CDR3 totals 14 residues. V was cut by 0 bases and J by 3 bases, with 9 bases left in between. Germline loops: CDR1 MNHEY, CDR2 SMNVEV (reference sequence). As for this clonotype: Its antigen is unidentified.

Source: CD8+ T cells from cultured PBMCs, taken from culture after CMV antigen stimulation. This chain connects TRBV27 to TRBJ2-7, with unresolved D. This clonotype originated in a human donor in good health (CMV status not recorded). Some clones in this sample may be carry-over from other donors' samples. The CDR3 region has the DNA TGTGCCAGCAGTTTATCAGAACTGAACTACGAGCAGTACTTC. The encoded protein is CASSLSELNYEQYF.